A selection of T cell receptor beta chains follows, all from one sample in a study of blood T cell repertoires in COVID-19. Measured with immunoSEQ multiplex PCR; TCRdb has only the in-frame clones, and not every one. Found here are 100,000 to 120,000 clones, 75% to 80% of them singletons; the top ten hold approximately 16%. Material for sequencing was peripheral blood. The receptors were gathered from an elderly woman with active or convalescent COVID-19. Each CDR3 is given with its conserved first and last residue. Each record gives: CDR3 DNA, CDR3 protein, V gene, D gene, clone size, J gene. The D gene is left open where the match is weak. Size tells how often a clone was seen (once, few, many) or the class of an expanded clone, and some rows leave it out.

cdr3_nt: TGTGCCAGCTCACCCACCGGACTAGCGGGAGTCCCCTACAATGAGCAGTTCTTC; cdr3_aa: CASSPTGLAGVPYNEQFF; v_call: TRBV18; d_call: TRBD2; clone_size: few; j_call: TRBJ2-1
cdr3_nt: TGTGCCAGCGTTAGCGGGATTTCCACCGGGGAGCTGTTTTTT; cdr3_aa: CASVSGISTGELFF; v_call: TRBV28; d_call: TRBD2; clone_size: .; j_call: TRBJ2-2
cdr3_nt: TGTGCCAGCAGCTTAGGGGCCGGCTTTTATGGCTACACCTTC; cdr3_aa: CASSLGAGFYGYTF; v_call: TRBV7-9; d_call: .; clone_size: few; j_call: TRBJ1-2
cdr3_nt: TGTGCCAGCAGCCCCCAGCGGAGCACAGATACGCAGTATTTT; cdr3_aa: CASSPQRSTDTQYF; v_call: TRBV5-4; d_call: .; clone_size: .; j_call: TRBJ2-3
cdr3_nt: TGTGCCAGCAGTACAGGGGGAGGCAATCAGCCCCAGCATTTT; cdr3_aa: CASSTGGGNQPQHF; v_call: TRBV28; d_call: TRBD1; clone_size: .; j_call: TRBJ1-5
cdr3_nt: TGTGCCAGCAGTGAACAGGGGACCAATCAGCCCCAGCATTTT; cdr3_aa: CASSEQGTNQPQHF; v_call: TRBV6-4; d_call: TRBD1; clone_size: .; j_call: TRBJ1-5
cdr3_nt: TGCGCCAGCAGCTTGGACAGGACAACTAATGAAAAACTGTTTTTT; cdr3_aa: CASSLDRTTNEKLFF; v_call: TRBV5-1; d_call: .; clone_size: .; j_call: TRBJ1-4
cdr3_nt: TGCAGTGCCTATGACAGGGACAAGCAGTACTTC; cdr3_aa: CSAYDRDKQYF; v_call: TRBV20-1; d_call: TRBD1; clone_size: .; j_call: TRBJ2-7
cdr3_nt: TGTGCCAGCAGCGAGACAGGTCGGGGATACGGGGAGCTGTTTTTT; cdr3_aa: CASSETGRGYGELFF; v_call: TRBV9; d_call: .; clone_size: few; j_call: TRBJ2-2
cdr3_nt: TGTGCCAGTAGTATAGGACCGACTATAGCCAAAAACATTCAGTACTTC; cdr3_aa: CASSIGPTIAKNIQYF; v_call: TRBV19; d_call: .; clone_size: .; j_call: TRBJ2-4
cdr3_nt: TGTGCCAGCAGCTTAGTACTGCGCTACGAGCAGTACTTC; cdr3_aa: CASSLVLRYEQYF; v_call: TRBV7-2; d_call: .; clone_size: .; j_call: TRBJ2-7
cdr3_nt: TGCGCCAGCAGCCAAGTCGGCAGGGGGATTGGCTATGGCTACACCTTC; cdr3_aa: CASSQVGRGIGYGYTF; v_call: TRBV4-1; d_call: TRBD1; clone_size: .; j_call: TRBJ1-2
cdr3_nt: TGCGCCAGCAGCTTGTGGGGAGATTACGAGCAGTACTTC; cdr3_aa: CASSLWGDYEQYF; v_call: TRBV5-1; d_call: .; clone_size: .; j_call: TRBJ2-7
cdr3_nt: TGCGCCAGCAGCTTACGGCTCTCAGGATATGGCTACACCTTC; cdr3_aa: CASSLRLSGYGYTF; v_call: TRBV5-1; d_call: .; clone_size: .; j_call: TRBJ1-2
cdr3_nt: TGTGCCAGCAGACAGGGTCACGACGGGCAGTACTTC; cdr3_aa: CASRQGHDGQYF; v_call: TRBV6-5; d_call: .; clone_size: .; j_call: TRBJ2-7
cdr3_nt: TGTGCCAGCAGCTTGGGTGGCAGGAACACCGGGGAGCTGTTTTTT; cdr3_aa: CASSLGGRNTGELFF; v_call: TRBV5-6; d_call: .; clone_size: .; j_call: TRBJ2-2